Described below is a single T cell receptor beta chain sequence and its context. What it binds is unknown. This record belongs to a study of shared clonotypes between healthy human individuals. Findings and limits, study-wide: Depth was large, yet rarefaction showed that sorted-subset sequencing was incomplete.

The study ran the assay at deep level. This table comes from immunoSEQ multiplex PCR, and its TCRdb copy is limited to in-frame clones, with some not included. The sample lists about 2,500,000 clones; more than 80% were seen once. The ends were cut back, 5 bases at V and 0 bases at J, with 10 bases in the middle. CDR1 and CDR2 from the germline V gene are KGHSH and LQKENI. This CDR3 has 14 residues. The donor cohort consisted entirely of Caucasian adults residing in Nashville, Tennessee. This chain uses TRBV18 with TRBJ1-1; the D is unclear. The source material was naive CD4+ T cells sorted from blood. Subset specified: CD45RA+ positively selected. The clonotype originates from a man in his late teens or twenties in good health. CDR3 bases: TGTGCCAGCTCATCCCTACCCCTGAACACTGAAGCTTTCTTT. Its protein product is CASSSLPLNTEAFF.